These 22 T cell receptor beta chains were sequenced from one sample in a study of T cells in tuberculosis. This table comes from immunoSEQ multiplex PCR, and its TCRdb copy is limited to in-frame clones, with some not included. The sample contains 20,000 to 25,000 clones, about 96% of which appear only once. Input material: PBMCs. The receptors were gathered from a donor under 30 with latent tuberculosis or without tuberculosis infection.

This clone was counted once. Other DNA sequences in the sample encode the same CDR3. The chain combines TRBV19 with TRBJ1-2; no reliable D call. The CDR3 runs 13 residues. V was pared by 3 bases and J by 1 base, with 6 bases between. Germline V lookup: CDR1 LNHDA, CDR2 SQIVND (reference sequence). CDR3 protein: CASSIRGNYGYTF. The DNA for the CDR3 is TGTGCCAGTAGTATTCGGGGTAACTATGGCTACACCTTC.

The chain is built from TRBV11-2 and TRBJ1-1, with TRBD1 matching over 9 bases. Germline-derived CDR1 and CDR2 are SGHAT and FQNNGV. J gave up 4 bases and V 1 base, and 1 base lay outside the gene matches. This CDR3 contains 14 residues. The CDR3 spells CASSLGQGGTEAFF. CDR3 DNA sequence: TGTGCCAGCAGCTTAGGACAGGGGGGCACTGAAGCTTTCTTT.

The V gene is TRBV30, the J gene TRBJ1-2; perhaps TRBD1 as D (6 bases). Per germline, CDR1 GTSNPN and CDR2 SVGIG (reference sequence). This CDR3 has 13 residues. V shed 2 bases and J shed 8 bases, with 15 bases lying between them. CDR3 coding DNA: TGTGCCTGGAGTCGCCCGGACAGTGGAGGCTACACCTTC. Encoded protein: CAWSRPDSGGYTF.

For the CDR3, the DNA is TGTGCCAGCAGCTTATCACAGGGGATGAACACTGAAGCTTTCTTT. Its translation is CASSLSQGMNTEAFF. This chain joins TRBV5-4 and TRBJ1-1; 7 positions agree with TRBD1. CDR1 SGHNT and CDR2 YYREEE come from the germline V gene (reference sequence). V was pared by 2 bases and J by 0 bases, with 4 bases of the junction left unmatched. This CDR3 is 15 amino acids long.

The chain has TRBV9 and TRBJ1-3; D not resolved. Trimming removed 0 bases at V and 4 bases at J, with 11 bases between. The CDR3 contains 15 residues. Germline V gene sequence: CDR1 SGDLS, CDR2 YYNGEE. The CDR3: CASSVVEAEGNTIYF. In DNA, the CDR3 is TGTGCCAGCAGCGTAGTGGAAGCGGAAGGAAACACCATATATTTT.

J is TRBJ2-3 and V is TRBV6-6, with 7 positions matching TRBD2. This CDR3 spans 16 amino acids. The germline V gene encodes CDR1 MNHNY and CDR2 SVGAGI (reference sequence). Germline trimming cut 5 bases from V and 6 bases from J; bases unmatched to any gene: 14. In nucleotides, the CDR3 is TGTGCCAGCAGTCGAACGGCGGGAGTGACCTTTGATACGCAGTATTTT. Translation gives CASSRTAGVTFDTQYF.

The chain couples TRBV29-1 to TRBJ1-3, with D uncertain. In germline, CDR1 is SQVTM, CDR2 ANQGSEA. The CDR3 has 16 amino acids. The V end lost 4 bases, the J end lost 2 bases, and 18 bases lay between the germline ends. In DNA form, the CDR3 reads TGCAGCGTTGGGATGTTCCCCAGGCTGGCTGGAAACACCATATATTTT. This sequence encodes CSVGMFPRLAGNTIYF.

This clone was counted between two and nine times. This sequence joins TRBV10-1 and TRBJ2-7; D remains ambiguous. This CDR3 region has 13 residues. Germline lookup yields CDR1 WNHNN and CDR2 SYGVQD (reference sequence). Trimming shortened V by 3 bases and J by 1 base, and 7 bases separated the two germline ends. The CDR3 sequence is CASSETHSYEQYF. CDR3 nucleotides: TGCGCCAGCAGTGAAACTCATTCCTACGAGCAGTACTTC.

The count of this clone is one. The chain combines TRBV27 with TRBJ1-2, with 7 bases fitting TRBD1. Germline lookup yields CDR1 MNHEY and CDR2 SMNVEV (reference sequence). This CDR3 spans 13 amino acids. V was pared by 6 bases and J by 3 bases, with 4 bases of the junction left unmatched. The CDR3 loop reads CASSWDSYYGYTF. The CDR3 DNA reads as TGTGCCAGCAGCTGGGACAGTTACTATGGCTACACCTTC.

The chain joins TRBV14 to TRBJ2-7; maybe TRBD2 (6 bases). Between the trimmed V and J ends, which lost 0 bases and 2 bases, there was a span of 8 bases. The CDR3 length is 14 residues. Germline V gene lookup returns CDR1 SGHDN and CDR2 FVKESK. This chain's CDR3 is CASSQDSGAYEQYF. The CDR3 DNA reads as TGTGCCAGCAGCCAAGATTCGGGGGCCTACGAGCAGTACTTC.

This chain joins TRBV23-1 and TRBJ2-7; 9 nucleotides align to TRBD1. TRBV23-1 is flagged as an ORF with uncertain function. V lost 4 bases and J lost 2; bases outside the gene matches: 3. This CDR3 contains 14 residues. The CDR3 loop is CASSLWTGAYEQYF. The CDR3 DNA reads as TGCGCCAGCAGTCTCTGGACAGGGGCCTACGAGCAGTACTTC.

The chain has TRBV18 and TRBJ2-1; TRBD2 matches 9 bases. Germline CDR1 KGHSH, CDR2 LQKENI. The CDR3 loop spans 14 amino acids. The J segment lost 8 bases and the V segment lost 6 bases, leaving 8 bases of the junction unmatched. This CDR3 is CASSIVAGAYEQFF. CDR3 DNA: TGTGCCAGCTCGATCGTAGCGGGAGCGTATGAGCAGTTCTTC.

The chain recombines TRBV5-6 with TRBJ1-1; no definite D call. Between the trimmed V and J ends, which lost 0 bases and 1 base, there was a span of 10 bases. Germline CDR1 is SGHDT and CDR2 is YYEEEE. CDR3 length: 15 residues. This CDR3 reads CASSLGPGSNTEAFF. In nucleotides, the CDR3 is TGTGCCAGCAGCTTGGGGCCGGGTTCGAACACTGAAGCTTTCTTT.

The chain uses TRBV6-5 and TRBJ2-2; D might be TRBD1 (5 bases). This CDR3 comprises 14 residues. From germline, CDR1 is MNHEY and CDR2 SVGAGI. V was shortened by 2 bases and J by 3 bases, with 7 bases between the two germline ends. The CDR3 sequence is CASSYVGHTGELFF. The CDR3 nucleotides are TGTGCCAGCAGTTACGTGGGGCACACCGGGGAGCTGTTTTTT.

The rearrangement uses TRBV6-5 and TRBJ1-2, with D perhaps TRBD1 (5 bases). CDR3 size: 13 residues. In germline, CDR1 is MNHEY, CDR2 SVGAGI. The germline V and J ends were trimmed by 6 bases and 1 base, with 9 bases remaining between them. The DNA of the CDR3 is TGTGCCAGCAGGATCGGGGGTAACTATGGCTACACCTTC. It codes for CASRIGGNYGYTF.

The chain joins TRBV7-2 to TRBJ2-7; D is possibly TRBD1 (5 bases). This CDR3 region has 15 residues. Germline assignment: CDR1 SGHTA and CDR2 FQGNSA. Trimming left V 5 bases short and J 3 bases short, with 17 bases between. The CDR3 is CASSPRQSINYEQYF. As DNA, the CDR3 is TGTGCCAGCAGCCCACGACAGTCTATCAACTACGAGCAGTACTTC. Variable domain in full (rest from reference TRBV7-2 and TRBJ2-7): GAGVSQSPSNKVTEKGKDVELRCDPISGHTALYWYRQSLGQGLEFLIYFQGNSAPDKSGLPSDRFSAERTGGSVSTLTIQRTQQEDSAVYLCASSPRQSINYEQYFGPGTRLTVT.

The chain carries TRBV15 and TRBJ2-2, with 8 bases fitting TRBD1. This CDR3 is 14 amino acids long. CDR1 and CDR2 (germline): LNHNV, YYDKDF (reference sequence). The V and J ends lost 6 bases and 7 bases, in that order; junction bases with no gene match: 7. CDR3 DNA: TGTGCCACCAGTACGGGACAGGCTGGCGGGGAGCTGTTTTTT. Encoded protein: CATSTGQAGGELFF.

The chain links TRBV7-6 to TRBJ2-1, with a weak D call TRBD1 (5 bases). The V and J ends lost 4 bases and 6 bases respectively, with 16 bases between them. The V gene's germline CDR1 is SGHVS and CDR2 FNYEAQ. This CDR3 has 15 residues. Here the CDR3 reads CASSSPFPQGNEQFF. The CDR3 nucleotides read TGTGCCAGCAGCTCCCCCTTTCCGCAGGGCAATGAGCAGTTCTTC.

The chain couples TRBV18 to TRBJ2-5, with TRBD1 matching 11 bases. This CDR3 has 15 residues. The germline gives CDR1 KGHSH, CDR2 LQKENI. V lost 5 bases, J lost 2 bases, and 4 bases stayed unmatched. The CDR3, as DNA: TGTGCCAGCTCAAATGGACAGGGGGCTCAAGAGACCCAGTACTTC. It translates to CASSNGQGAQETQYF.

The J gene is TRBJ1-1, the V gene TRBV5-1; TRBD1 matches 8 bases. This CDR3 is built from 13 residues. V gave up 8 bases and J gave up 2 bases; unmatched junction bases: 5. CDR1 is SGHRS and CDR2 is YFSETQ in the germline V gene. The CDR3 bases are TGCGCCAGTCGGACAGGGCTTAACACTGAAGCTTTCTTT. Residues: CASRTGLNTEAFF.

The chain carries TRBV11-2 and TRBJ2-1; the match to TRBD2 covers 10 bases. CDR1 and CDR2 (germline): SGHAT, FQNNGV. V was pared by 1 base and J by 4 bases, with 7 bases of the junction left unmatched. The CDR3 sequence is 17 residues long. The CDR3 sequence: CASSLVLLAGDYNEQFF. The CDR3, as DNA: TGTGCCAGCAGCTTAGTCCTCCTAGCGGGGGATTACAATGAGCAGTTCTTC.

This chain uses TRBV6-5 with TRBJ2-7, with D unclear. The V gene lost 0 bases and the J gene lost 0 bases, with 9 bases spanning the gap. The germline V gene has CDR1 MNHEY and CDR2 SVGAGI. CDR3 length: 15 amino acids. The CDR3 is CASSYSRAASYEQYF. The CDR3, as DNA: TGTGCCAGCAGTTACTCTCGCGCCGCCTCCTACGAGCAGTACTTC.